These 29 T cell receptor beta chains were sequenced from one sample in a study of cytomegalovirus exposure and HLA in healthy donors. In the PCR, 60 Vbeta and 13 Jbeta primers were used. The data were produced by immunoSEQ multiplex PCR, yet TCRdb's version contains in-frame clones alone and is incomplete. The sample holds tens of thousands of clones, more than 70% seen once. Source material: PBMCs. These receptors were obtained from a woman aged 25 to 39 in good health and CMV-seronegative.

The chain carries TRBV7-9 and TRBJ2-3; the D is unclear. Germline values: CDR1 SEHNR, CDR2 FQNEAQ (reference sequence). The CDR3 runs to 15 residues. Trimming shortened V by 1 base and J by 2 bases, and 10 bases separated the two germline ends. The CDR3 here is CASSLVRATTDTQYF. In DNA form, the CDR3 reads TGTGCCAGCAGCTTAGTACGCGCTACCACAGATACGCAGTATTTT.

This clone was picked up one time. This chain's CDR3 is CASSPGLAGSTDTQYF. In DNA form, the CDR3 reads TGTGCCAGCAGCCCGGGACTAGCGGGTTCCACAGATACGCAGTATTTT. This chain joins TRBV9 and TRBJ2-3; the match to TRBD2 covers 12 bases. With 4 bases clipped from V and 2 bases from J, the junction kept 5 bases outside the gene matches. Germline values: CDR1 SGDLS, CDR2 YYNGEE. CDR3 length: 16 residues.

The CDR3 DNA sequence: TGTGCCAGCAGCTTAACGGGAGGGGGGGATACGCAGTATTTT. Protein sequence: CASSLTGGGDTQYF. This chain uses TRBV11-3 with TRBJ2-3; 8 nucleotides match TRBD2. CDR3 length: 14 amino acids. With V trimmed by 2 bases and J by 6 bases, 4 bases remained unmatched. Germline assignment: CDR1 SGHNT and CDR2 YENEEA.

V usage is TRBV9 and J usage is TRBJ1-2, with D possibly matching TRBD1 (5 bases). V gave up 9 bases and J gave up 6 bases, with 12 bases separating them. This CDR3 region has 11 residues. The germline gives CDR1 SGDLS, CDR2 YYNGEE. The CDR3 coding sequence is TGTGCCACTCAAGGGGAGGATGGCTACACCTTC. It translates to CATQGEDGYTF.

The rearrangement uses TRBV10-2 and TRBJ1-2, with unresolved D. The CDR3 loop spans 13 amino acids. Per germline, CDR1 WSHSY and CDR2 SAAADI. Trimming pared 6 bases from V and 4 bases from J, leaving 12 bases between. This CDR3 is CASSSPRVYGYTF. CDR3 nucleotides: TGCGCCAGCAGCTCTCCCCGTGTCTATGGCTACACCTTC.

CDR3 sequence: CASSTSRGPLEAFF. The CDR3 DNA follows: TGTGCCAGCAGCACCTCCCGAGGGCCGCTTGAAGCTTTCTTT. The chain employs TRBV5-6 and TRBJ1-1; D not certain. From germline, CDR1 is SGHDT and CDR2 YYEEEE. CDR3 length: 14 amino acids. Trimming took off 4 bases at V and 7 bases at J, with 17 bases between the two ends. Filled out from reference TRBV5-6 and TRBJ1-1, the complete variable domain reads DAGVTQSPTHLIKTRGQQVTLRCSPKSGHDTVSWYQQALGQGPQFIFQYYEEEERQRGNFPDRFSGHQFPNYSSELNVNALLLGDSALYLCASSTSRGPLEAFFGQGTRLTVV.

Here the CDR3 DNA reads TGCAGCGTTGAAGTCGCTAGCGGCCCCAATTTCTCCTACGAGCAGTACGTC. Protein product: CSVEVASGPNFSYEQYV. V gene TRBV29-1 combines with J gene TRBJ2-7, with TRBD2 matching over 7 bases. This CDR3 spans 17 amino acids. The germline CDR1 and CDR2 sequences are SQVTM and ANQGSEA. V dropped 1 base and J dropped 0; count of bases not matched to a gene: 12.

The chain links TRBV6-6 to TRBJ2-3; D might be TRBD2 (5 bases). Germline V CDR1 and CDR2: MNHNY, SVGAGI (reference sequence). The length of the CDR3 is 14 residues. V gave up 7 bases and J gave up 2 bases, with 13 bases separating them. The CDR3 here is CASILPGSTDTQYF. For the CDR3, the DNA is TGTGCCAGCATTCTCCCGGGGTCCACAGATACGCAGTATTTT.

This chain connects TRBV6-6 to TRBJ2-3, with 12 nucleotides matching TRBD2. Unmatched junction bases numbered 3, after V lost 5 bases and J lost 3 bases. The CDR3 has 15 residues. CDR1 is MNHNY, CDR2 SVGAGI, per germline (reference sequence). The CDR3 nucleotides are TGTGCCAGCAGTCCTAGCGGGAGGGGTACAGATACGCAGTATTTT. Translated: CASSPSGRGTDTQYF.

The chain is built from TRBV7-9 and TRBJ2-5; D uncertain. Deletions cut 3 bases from V and 7 bases from J, with 6 bases between. This CDR3 region has 11 residues. The germline CDR1 and CDR2 sequences are SEHNR and FQNEAQ (reference sequence). CDR3 sequence reads: CASSFSGTQYF. The CDR3 DNA reads as TGTGCCAGCAGCTTCAGTGGGACCCAGTACTTC.

The chain is built from TRBV9 and TRBJ2-3; 7 bases map to TRBD2. The CDR3 is 16 residues long. J lost 2 bases, V lost 0 bases, and 6 bases had no gene match. From germline, CDR1 is SGDLS and CDR2 YYNGEE. CDR3 region: CASSVVPAGITDTQYF. CDR3 nucleotide sequence: TGTGCCAGCAGCGTAGTTCCAGCGGGGATCACAGATACGCAGTATTTT.

This rearrangement joins TRBV7-2 to TRBJ1-3, with D possibly matching TRBD1 (6 bases). Trimming shortened V by 5 bases and J by 3 bases, and 11 bases separated the two germline ends. The CDR3 length is 14 residues. Germline CDR1 reads SGHTA; CDR2 reads FQGNSA. Written as DNA, the CDR3 is TGTGCCAGCAGCGTGACAGGCATTGGAAACACCATATATTTT. Residues: CASSVTGIGNTIYF.

The count of this clone is one. The chain is built from TRBV10-1 and TRBJ2-7, with D perhaps TRBD2 (5 bases). From germline, CDR1 is WNHNN and CDR2 SYGVQD (reference sequence). V lost 5 bases and J 0 bases, leaving 11 bases between the germline ends. The CDR3 is 14 residues long. The CDR3 sequence: CASSLHGNSYEQYV. In nucleotides, the CDR3 is TGCGCCAGCAGTTTACACGGGAACTCCTACGAGCAGTACGTC.

Written as DNA, the CDR3 is TGTGCCAGCAGTGGGGAATGGACAGTCTCTGGAAACACCATATATTTT. Its protein is CASSGEWTVSGNTIYF. This chain connects TRBV6-1 to TRBJ1-3; the D gene is possibly TRBD1 (6 bases). The CDR3 has 16 residues. The germline V gene has CDR1 MNHNS and CDR2 SASEGT. V lost 4 bases to trimming and J lost 0 bases, with 13 bases between them.

The rearrangement links TRBV5-1 to TRBJ2-7; 9 bases align to TRBD1. V gave up 5 bases and J gave up 2 bases; unmatched junction bases: 11. Per the germline V gene, CDR1 is SGHRS and CDR2 is YFSETQ. The CDR3 sequence is 16 residues long. CDR3 DNA sequence: TGCGCCAGCAGGCCTTCATCTACAGGGGGCACCTACGAGCAGTACTTC. It encodes CASRPSSTGGTYEQYF.

This clone turned up a few times. The chain has TRBV6-1 and TRBJ2-7; 9 positions agree with TRBD2. The length of the CDR3 is 14 residues. V trimming: 4 bases; J trimming: 5 bases; junction bases outside the gene matches: 6. CDR1 is MNHNS and CDR2 is SASEGT in the germline V gene. The CDR3 loop is CASSGSGRRNEQYF. In DNA form, the CDR3 reads TGTGCCAGCAGTGGAAGCGGGAGGAGGAACGAGCAGTACTTC.

This clone came up a few times. The rearrangement uses TRBV10-1 and TRBJ1-3; D gene ambiguous. CDR3 length: 15 amino acids. With 0 bases removed from V and 2 bases from J, the gap between germline ends came to 8 bases. Germline V gene data show CDR1 as WNHNN and CDR2 as SYGVQD (reference sequence). CDR3 region: CASSESSRTGNTIYF. The CDR3 bases are TGCGCCAGCAGTGAGTCCAGCAGGACTGGAAACACCATATATTTT.

This clone was picked up a small number of times. The V and J genes are TRBV7-3 and TRBJ2-3, with 13 bases lining up with TRBD2. J gave up 3 bases and V 7 bases, and 10 bases lay outside the gene matches. From germline, CDR1 is SGHTA and CDR2 FQGTGA. The CDR3 totals 17 residues. The CDR3: CASTAPRLAGGTDTQYF. For the CDR3, the DNA is TGTGCCAGCACCGCCCCGCGACTAGCGGGAGGAACAGATACGCAGTATTTT.

This chain connects TRBV6-1 to TRBJ1-1; 8 positions agree with TRBD1. The germline V gene encodes CDR1 MNHNS and CDR2 SASEGT. The CDR3 length is 14 residues. V lost 2 bases and J lost 11; bases outside the gene matches: 10. CDR3 bases: TGTGCCAGCAGTGAACAGGGTAGACAGGGGTCGGCTTTCTTT. Its translation: CASSEQGRQGSAFF.

The J gene is TRBJ1-5, the V gene TRBV2, with D maybe TRBD1 (5 bases). CDR3 length equals 13 residues. Germline CDR1 and CDR2: SNHLY and FYNNEI. Trimming shortened V by 2 bases and J by 6 bases, and 8 bases separated the two germline ends. The CDR3 protein is CASSERRGQPQHF. The CDR3 nucleotides read TGTGCCAGCAGTGAAAGGAGGGGTCAGCCCCAGCATTTT.

The J gene is TRBJ2-7, the V gene TRBV5-4; D is perhaps TRBD2 (6 bases). The germline V and J ends were trimmed by 1 base and 5 bases, with 10 bases remaining between them. The CDR3 has 13 residues. Germline CDR1 reads SGHNT; CDR2 reads YYREEE (reference sequence). The CDR3, as DNA: TGTGCCAGCAGCTTGTCCCCTAGCGACGAGCAGTACTTC. Amino acid sequence: CASSLSPSDEQYF.

This clone showed up just once. This rearrangement joins TRBV27 to TRBJ2-3; TRBD2 matches at 11 bases. Germline lookup yields CDR1 MNHEY and CDR2 SMNVEV (reference sequence). CDR3 length: 15 amino acids. The V and J ends lost 8 bases and 6 bases, in that order; junction bases with no gene match: 10. The CDR3 DNA reads as TGTGCCAGCGGTCCAAGGACTAGCGGGTTGGATACGCAGTATTTT. Translation: CASGPRTSGLDTQYF.

The chain carries TRBV27 and TRBJ1-6; TRBD1 might be the D (6 bases). Germline V CDR1 and CDR2: MNHEY, SMNVEV (reference sequence). Between the trimmed V and J ends, which lost 2 bases and 1 base, there was a span of 12 bases. The CDR3 sequence is 17 residues long. CDR3 coding DNA: TGTGCCAGCAGTTTAGACCTACAGGGATCCTATAATTCACCCCTCCACTTT. As protein: CASSLDLQGSYNSPLHF.

This clone appeared a few times. The chain joins TRBV12-5 to TRBJ2-5; tentatively, D is TRBD1 (5 bases). V lost 2 bases to trimming and J lost 2 bases, with 12 bases between them. CDR3 size: 15 residues. CDR1 and CDR2 from the germline V gene are LGHNT and FRNRAP. The CDR3 is CASGLNRGRQETQYF. CDR3 coding DNA: TGTGCTAGTGGTTTGAATAGGGGCAGGCAAGAGACCCAGTACTTC.

The chain employs TRBV27 and TRBJ2-1; the match to TRBD2 covers 10 bases. Trimming cost V 1 base and J 6 bases; bases outside gene matches: 9. The germline CDR1 and CDR2 sequences are MNHEY and SMNVEV (reference sequence). The CDR3 is made up of 17 amino acids. DNA for the CDR3: TGTGCCAGCAGTTTATTGGCTAGCGGGAGATCTAGCAATGAGCAGTTCTTC. Its protein is CASSLLASGRSSNEQFF.

This clone appeared a few times. The chain links TRBV6-5 to TRBJ2-7, with no clear D. This CDR3 has 15 residues. Germline CDR1 reads MNHEY; CDR2 reads SVGAGI. The germline V and J ends were trimmed by 2 bases and 3 bases, with 14 bases remaining between them. The CDR3 is CASSYGPLGDYEQYF. In DNA form, the CDR3 reads TGTGCCAGCAGTTACGGGCCCCTTGGTGACTACGAGCAGTACTTC.

This clone was seen a handful of times. This chain joins TRBV29-1 and TRBJ1-4; 7 nucleotides agree with TRBD1. V lost 4 bases and J lost 3; bases outside the gene matches: 2. The CDR3 totals 13 residues. Germline CDR1 is SQVTM and CDR2 is ANQGSEA. The CDR3 DNA reads as TGCAGCGTTGGGGGACAGTCTAATGAAAAACTGTTTTTT. It translates to CSVGGQSNEKLFF.

This sequence joins TRBV27 and TRBJ2-7; D is perhaps TRBD1 (6 bases). The germline V gene has CDR1 MNHEY and CDR2 SMNVEV (reference sequence). V gave up 3 bases and J gave up 2 bases, with 14 bases separating them. This CDR3 has 15 amino acids. The CDR3 DNA sequence: TGTGCCAGCAGTTTCTTTAACAGGGCCCCCTACGAGCAGTACTTC. Protein: CASSFFNRAPYEQYF.

This rearrangement joins TRBV28 to TRBJ2-5; D is unresolved. Looked up from germline, CDR1 is MDHEN and CDR2 is SYDVKM. The V end lost 7 bases, the J end lost 1 base, and 10 bases lay between the germline ends. This CDR3 region has 13 residues. CDR3 bases: TGTGCCAGCACCGACACCTTCCAAGAGACCCAGTACTTC. Amino acids: CASTDTFQETQYF.